The clone carrying this T cell receptor beta chain was picked up many times. V gave up 0 bases and J gave up 7 bases, with 7 bases separating them. This CDR3 contains 12 residues. CDR1 and CDR2 from the germline V gene are SGDLS and YYNGEE. This record comes from a study of cytomegalovirus exposure and HLA in healthy donors. PCR was performed using 60 Vbeta and 13 Jbeta primers. Assay: immunoSEQ multiplex PCR; the TCRdb copy retains only in-frame clones and omits some. This table holds fewer than 150,000 clones, about 79% found once. This sequence originates from a male donor in good health and CMV-seronegative. This chain connects TRBV9 to TRBJ1-2; D remains unclear. The sequenced material came from PBMCs. The CDR3 DNA reads TGTGCCAGCAGCGTAGGACAACGTGGCTACACCTTC. Translating it yields CASSVGQRGYTF.